This TCR beta chain was documented in a study of PD-1 blockade in classical Hodgkin lymphoma. Study background: Each patient was given nivolumab 3 mg/kg through a vein every 2 weeks. Regarding the study as a whole: Patients newly diagnosed and complete responders had comparable baseline diversity.

Following autologous stem cell transplantation, relapse occurred in every patient, and exposure to brentuximab vedotin varied. CDR1 is SEHNR and CDR2 is FQNEAQ in the germline V gene (reference sequence). V shed 5 bases and J 12 bases; nucleotides not matched to a gene: 12. The CDR3 is 15 amino acids. Comment on this clone: No antigen is known for it.

Only in-frame clones appear in the TCRdb table, and some are missing; sequencing was by immunoSEQ multiplex PCR. In the table there are about 53,000 clones, roughly 80% of which are singletons. The specimen was peripheral blood mononuclear cells (PBMCs), collected at baseline. This chain joins TRBV7-9 and TRBJ1-4; TRBD1 matches 10 bases. This TCR was recovered from a human donor with classical Hodgkin lymphoma. DNA for the CDR3: TGTGCCAGCAGCCTCGGACAGGGGGAAAGGTTACAACTGTTTTTT. Translating it yields CASSLGQGERLQLFF.